The sequence of this T cell receptor (beta chain) was determined in a study of T-cell memory formation after mild COVID-19. This clonotype was seen a handful of times. What it binds is unknown. TCRdb redid the calling of the 5' RACE reads with MiXCR, one entry per CDR3 protein. The table shows hundreds of thousands of distinct CDR3 sequences, with 16% occurring only once. Study-wide points: Certain responding clones were present in pre-infection memory, suggesting participation of cross-reactive memory.

The sequence derives from a young man who had mild COVID-19 (a few samples of this study predate the infection). Cell type and time point are not known. Sequencing was performed on PBMCs or a T cell subset sorted from them (not recorded which).

The CDR3 is CASAQGAGRETQYF. The DNA of the CDR3 is TGTGCCAGCGCGCAAGGTGCGGGGCGCGAGACCCAGTACTTC. The chain has TRBV18 and TRBJ2-5; TRBD2 might be the D (6 bases). Germline lookup yields CDR1 KGHSH and CDR2 LQKENI. V was clipped by 8 bases and J by 5 bases, with 18 bases between them. This CDR3 region has 14 residues.